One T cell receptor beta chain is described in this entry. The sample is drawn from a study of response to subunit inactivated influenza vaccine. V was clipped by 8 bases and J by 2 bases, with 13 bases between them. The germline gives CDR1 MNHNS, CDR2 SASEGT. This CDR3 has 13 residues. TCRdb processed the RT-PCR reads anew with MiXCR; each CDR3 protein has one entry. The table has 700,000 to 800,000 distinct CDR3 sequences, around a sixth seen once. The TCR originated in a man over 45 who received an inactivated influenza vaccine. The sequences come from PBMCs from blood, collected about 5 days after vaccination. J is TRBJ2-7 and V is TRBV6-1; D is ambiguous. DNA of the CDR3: TGTGCCAGCGAGATGAGAACTACCTACGAGCAGTACTTC. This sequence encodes CASEMRTTYEQYF.